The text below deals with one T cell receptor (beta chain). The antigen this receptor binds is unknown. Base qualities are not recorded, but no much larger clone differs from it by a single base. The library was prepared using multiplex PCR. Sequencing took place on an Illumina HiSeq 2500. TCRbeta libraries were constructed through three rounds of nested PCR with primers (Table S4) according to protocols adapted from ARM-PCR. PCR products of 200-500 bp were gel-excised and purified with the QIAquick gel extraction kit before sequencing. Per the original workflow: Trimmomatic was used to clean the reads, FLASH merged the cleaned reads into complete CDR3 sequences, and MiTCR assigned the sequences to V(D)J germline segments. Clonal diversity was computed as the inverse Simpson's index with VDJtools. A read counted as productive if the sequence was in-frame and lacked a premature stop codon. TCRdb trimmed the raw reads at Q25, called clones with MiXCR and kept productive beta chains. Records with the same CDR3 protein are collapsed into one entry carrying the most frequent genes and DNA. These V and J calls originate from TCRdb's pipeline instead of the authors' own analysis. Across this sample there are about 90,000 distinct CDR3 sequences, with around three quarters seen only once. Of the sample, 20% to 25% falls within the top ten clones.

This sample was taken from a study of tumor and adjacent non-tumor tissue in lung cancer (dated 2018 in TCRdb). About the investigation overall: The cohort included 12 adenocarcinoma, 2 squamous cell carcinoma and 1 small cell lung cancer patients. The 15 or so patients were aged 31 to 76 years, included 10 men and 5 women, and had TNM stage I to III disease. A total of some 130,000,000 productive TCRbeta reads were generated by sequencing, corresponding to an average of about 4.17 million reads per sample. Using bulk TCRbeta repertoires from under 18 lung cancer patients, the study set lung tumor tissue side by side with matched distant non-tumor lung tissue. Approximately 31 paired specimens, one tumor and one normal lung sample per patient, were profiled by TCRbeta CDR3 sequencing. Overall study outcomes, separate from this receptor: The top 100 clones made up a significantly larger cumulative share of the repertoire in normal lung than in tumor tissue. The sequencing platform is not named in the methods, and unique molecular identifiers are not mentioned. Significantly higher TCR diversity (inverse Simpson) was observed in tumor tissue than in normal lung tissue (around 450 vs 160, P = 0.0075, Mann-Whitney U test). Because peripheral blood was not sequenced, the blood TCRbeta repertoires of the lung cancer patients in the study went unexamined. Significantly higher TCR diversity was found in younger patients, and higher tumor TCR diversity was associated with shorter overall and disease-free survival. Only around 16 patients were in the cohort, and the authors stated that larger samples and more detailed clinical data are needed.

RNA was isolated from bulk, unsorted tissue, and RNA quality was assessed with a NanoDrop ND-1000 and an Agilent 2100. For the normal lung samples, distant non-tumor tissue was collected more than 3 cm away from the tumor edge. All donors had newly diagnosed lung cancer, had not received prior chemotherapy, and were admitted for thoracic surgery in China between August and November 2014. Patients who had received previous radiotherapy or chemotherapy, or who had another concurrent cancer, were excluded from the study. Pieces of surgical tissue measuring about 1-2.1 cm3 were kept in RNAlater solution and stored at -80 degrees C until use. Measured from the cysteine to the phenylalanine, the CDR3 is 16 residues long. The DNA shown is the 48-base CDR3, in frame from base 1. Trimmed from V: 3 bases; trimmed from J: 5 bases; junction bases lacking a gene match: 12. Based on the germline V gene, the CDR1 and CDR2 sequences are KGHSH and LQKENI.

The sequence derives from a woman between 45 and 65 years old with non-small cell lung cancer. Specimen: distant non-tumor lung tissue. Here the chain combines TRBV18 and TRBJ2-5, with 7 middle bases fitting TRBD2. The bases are TGTGCCAGCTCACCGGGAGGGCCTGGCCGTTGGGAGACCCAGTACTTC. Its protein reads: CASSPGGPGRWETQYF.